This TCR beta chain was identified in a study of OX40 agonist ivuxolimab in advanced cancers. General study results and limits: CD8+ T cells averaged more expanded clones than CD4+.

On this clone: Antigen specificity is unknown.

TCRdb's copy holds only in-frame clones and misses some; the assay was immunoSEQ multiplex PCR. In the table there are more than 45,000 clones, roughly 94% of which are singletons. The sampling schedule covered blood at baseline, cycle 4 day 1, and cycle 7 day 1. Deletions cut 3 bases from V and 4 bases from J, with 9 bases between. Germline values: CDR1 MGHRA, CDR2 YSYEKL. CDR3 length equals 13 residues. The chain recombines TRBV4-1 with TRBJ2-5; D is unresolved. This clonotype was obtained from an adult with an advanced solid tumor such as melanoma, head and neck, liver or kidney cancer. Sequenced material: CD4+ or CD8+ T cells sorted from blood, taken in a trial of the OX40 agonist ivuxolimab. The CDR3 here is CASSQVIAETQYF. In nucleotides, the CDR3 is TGCGCCAGCAGCCAGGTTATCGCAGAGACCCAGTACTTC.